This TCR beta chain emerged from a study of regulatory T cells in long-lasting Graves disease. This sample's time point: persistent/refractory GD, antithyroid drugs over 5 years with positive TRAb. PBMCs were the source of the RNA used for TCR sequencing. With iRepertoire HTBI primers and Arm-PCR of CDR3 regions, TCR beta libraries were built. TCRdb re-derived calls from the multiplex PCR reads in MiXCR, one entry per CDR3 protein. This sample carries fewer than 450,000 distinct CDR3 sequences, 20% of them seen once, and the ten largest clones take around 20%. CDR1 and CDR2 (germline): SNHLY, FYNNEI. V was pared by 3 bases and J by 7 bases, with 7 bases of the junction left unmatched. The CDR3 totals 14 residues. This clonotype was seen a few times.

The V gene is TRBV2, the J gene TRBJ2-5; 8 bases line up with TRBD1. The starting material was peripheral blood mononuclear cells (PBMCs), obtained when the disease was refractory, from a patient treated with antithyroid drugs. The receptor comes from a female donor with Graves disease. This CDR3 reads CASSEQGAVGTQYF. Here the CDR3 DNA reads TGTGCCAGCAGTGAGCAGGGGGCCGTGGGGACCCAGTACTTC.